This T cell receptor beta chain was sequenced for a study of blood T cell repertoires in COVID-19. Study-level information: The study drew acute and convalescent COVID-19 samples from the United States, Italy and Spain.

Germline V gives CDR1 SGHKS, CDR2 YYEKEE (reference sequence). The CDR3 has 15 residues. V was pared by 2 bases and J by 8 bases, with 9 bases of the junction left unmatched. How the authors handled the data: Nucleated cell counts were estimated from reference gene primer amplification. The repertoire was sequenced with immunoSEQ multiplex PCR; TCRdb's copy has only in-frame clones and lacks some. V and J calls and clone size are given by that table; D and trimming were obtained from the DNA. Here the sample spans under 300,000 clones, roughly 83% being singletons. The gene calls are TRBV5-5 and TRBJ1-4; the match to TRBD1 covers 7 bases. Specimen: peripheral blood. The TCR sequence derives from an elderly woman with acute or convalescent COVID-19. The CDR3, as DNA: TGTGCCAGCAGCTTACAGGGGAGCTGGGGGGAAAAACTGTTTTTT. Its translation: CASSLQGSWGEKLFF.